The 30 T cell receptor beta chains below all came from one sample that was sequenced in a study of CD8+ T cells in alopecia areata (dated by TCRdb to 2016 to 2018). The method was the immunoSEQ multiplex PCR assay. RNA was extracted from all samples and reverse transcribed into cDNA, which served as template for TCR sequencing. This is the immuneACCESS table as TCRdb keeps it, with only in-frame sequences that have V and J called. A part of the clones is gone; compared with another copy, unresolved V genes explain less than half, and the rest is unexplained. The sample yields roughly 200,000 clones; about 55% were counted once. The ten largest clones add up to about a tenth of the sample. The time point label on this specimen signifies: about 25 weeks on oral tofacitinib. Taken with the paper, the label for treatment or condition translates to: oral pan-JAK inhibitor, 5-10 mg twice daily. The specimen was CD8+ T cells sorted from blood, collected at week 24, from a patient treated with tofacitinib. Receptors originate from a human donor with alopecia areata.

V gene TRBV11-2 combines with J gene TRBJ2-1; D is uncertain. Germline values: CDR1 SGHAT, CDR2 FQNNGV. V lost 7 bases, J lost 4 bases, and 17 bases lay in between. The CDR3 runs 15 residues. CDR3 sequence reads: CASNLGPTKYNEQFF. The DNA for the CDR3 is TGTGCCAGCAACCTCGGACCGACGAAATACAATGAGCAGTTCTTC.

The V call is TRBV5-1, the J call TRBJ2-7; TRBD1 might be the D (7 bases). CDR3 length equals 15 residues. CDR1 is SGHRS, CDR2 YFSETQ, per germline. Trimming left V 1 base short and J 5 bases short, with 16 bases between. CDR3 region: CASSLQEGQLNEQYF. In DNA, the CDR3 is TGCGCCAGCAGCTTGCAGGAGGGACAGCTGAACGAGCAGTACTTC.

CDR3 sequence (DNA): TGTGCCAGCAGTCCGCGGGGGAACGAGCAGTACTTC. Translation gives CASSPRGNEQYF. The rearrangement uses TRBV6-5 and TRBJ2-7; 7 bases are shared with TRBD2. Unmatched junction bases numbered 3, after V lost 5 bases and J lost 5 bases. The germline V gene encodes CDR1 MNHEY and CDR2 SVGAGI. CDR3 length: 12 amino acids.

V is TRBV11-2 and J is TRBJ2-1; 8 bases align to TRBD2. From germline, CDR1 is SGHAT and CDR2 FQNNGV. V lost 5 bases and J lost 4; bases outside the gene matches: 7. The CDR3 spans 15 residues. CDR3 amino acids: CASSLWTSPYNEQFF. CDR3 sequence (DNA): TGTGCCAGCAGCCTTTGGACTAGCCCATACAATGAGCAGTTCTTC. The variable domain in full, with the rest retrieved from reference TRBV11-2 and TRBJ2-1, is EAGVAQSPRYKIIEKRQSVAFWCNPISGHATLYWYQQILGQGPKLLIQFQNNGVVDDSQLPKDRFSAERLKGVDSTLKIQPAKLEDSAVYLCASSLWTSPYNEQFFGPGTRLTVL.

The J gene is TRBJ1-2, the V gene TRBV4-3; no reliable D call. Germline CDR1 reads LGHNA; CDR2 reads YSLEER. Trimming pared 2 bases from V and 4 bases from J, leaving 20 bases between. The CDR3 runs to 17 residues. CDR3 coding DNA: TGCGCCAGCAGCCAAAAGCTTTCCCTCGAGGGAGGCTATGGCTACACCTTC. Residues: CASSQKLSLEGGYGYTF.

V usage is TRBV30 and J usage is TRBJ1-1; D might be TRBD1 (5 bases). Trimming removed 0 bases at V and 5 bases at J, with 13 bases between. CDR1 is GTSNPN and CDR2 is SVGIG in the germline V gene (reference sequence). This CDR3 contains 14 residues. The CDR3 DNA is TGTGCCTGGAGTGTAGACAGCTGGGAGACTGAAGCTTTCTTT. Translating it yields CAWSVDSWETEAFF. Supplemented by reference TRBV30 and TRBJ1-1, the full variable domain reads SQTIHQWPATLVQPVGSPLSLECTVEGTSNPNLYWYRQAAGRGLQLLFYSVGIGQISSEVPQNLSASRPQDRQFILSSKKLLLSDSGFYLCAWSVDSWETEAFFGQGTRLTVV.

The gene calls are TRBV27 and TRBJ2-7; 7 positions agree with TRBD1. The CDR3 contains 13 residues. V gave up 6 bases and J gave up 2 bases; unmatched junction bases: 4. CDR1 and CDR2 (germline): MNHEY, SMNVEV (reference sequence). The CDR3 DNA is TGTGCCAGCAGCCGCGACAGGGCCTACGAGCAGTACTTC. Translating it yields CASSRDRAYEQYF.

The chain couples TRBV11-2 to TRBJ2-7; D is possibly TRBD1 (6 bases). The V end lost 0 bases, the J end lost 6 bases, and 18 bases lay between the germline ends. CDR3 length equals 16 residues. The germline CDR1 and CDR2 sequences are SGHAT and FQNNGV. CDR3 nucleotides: TGTGCCAGCAGCTTAGATCACTGGGACATAAGCGGCGAGCAGTACTTC. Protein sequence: CASSLDHWDISGEQYF.

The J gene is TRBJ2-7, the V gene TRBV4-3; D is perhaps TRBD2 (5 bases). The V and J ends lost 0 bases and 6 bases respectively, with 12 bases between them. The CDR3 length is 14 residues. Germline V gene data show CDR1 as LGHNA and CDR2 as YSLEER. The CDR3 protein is CASSQDTRGGEQYF. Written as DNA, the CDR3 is TGCGCCAGCAGCCAAGATACCCGGGGTGGCGAGCAGTACTTC.

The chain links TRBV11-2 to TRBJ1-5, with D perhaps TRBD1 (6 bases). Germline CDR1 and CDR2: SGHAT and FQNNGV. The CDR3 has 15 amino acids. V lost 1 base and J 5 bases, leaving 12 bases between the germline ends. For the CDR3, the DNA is TGTGCCAGCAGCTTAGTTGGGGGCAGCGATCAGCCCCAGCATTTT. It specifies CASSLVGGSDQPQHF.

This CDR3 is CASSPTGFGNEQFF. CDR3 sequence (DNA): TGTGCCAGCAGTCCAACAGGGTTCGGGAATGAGCAGTTCTTC. The J gene is TRBJ2-1, the V gene TRBV6-5; D might be TRBD1 (6 bases). The length of the CDR3 is 14 residues. V was clipped by 5 bases and J by 7 bases, with 15 bases between them. Looked up from germline, CDR1 is MNHEY and CDR2 is SVGAGI.

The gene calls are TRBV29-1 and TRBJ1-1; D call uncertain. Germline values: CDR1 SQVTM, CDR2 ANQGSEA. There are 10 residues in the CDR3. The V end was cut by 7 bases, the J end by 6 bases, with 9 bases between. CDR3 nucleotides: TGCAGCGCGGGTTCGTCTGAAGCTTTCTTT. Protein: CSAGSSEAFF.

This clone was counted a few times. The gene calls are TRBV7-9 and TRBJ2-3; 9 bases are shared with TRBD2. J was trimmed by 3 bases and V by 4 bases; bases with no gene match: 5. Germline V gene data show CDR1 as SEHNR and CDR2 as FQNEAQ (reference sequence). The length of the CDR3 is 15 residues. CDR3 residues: CASSSLAGRTDTQYF. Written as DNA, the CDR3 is TGTGCCAGCAGCTCGCTAGCGGGAAGGACAGATACGCAGTATTTT.

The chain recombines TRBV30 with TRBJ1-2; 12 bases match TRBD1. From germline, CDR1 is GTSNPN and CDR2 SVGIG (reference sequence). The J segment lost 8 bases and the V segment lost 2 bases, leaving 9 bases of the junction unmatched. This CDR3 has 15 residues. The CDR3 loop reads CAWSSTGTGGFGYTF. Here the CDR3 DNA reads TGTGCCTGGAGTTCAACCGGGACAGGGGGCTTCGGCTACACCTTC.

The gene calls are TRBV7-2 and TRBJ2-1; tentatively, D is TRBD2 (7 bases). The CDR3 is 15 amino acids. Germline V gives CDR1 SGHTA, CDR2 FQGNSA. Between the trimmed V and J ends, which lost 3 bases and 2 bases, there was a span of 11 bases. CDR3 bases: TGTGCCAGCAGCTTTGCGGGGGCTACCTACAATGAGCAGTTCTTC. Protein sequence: CASSFAGATYNEQFF.

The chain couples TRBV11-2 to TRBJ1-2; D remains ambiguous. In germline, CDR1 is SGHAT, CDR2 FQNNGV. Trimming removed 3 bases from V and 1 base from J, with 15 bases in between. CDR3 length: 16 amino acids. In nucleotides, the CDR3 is TGTGCCAGCAGCTTTTTTGCTGAAGGAGATAACTATGGCTACACCTTC. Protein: CASSFFAEGDNYGYTF.

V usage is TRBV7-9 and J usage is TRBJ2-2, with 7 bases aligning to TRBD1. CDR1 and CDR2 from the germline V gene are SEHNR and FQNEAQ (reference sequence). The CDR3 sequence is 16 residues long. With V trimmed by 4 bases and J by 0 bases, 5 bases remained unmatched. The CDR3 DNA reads TGTGCCAGCAGCTCCCTTGACAGGGCGAACACCGGGGAGCTGTTTTTT. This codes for CASSSLDRANTGELFF.

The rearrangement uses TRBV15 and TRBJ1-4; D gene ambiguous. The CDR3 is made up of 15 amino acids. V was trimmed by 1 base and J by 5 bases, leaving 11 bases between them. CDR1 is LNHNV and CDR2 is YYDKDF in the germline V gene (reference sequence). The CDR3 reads CATSRVEGQNEKLFF. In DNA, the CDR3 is TGTGCCACCAGCAGAGTTGAGGGCCAAAATGAAAAACTGTTTTTT.

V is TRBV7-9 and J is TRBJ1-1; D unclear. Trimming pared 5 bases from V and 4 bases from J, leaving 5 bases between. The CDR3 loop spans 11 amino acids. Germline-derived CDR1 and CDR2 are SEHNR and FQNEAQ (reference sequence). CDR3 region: CASSVSTEAFF. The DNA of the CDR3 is TGTGCCAGCAGCGTTTCCACTGAAGCTTTCTTT.

CDR3 nucleotide sequence: TGCGCCAGCAGCCAAGAACATGGGGACCTCAATGAGCAGTTCTTC. Its protein product is CASSQEHGDLNEQFF. The V and J genes are TRBV4-3 and TRBJ2-1; D is possibly TRBD1 or TRBD2 (5 bases each). V was trimmed by 0 bases and J by 6 bases, leaving 12 bases between them. Germline lookup yields CDR1 LGHNA and CDR2 YSLEER. The CDR3 totals 15 residues.

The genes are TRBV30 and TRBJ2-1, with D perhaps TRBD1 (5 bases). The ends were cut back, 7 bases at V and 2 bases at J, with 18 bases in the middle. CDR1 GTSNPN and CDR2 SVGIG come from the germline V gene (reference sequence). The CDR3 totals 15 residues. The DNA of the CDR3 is TGTGCCTTGACCGACAGCGCCCTACCCTACAATGAGCAGTTCTTC. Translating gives CALTDSALPYNEQFF.

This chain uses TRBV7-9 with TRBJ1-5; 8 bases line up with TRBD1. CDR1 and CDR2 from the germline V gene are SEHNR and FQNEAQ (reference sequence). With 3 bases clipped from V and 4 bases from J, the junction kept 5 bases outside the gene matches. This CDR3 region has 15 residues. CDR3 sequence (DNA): TGTGCCAGCAGCTTGGGACAGGTGGATAATCAGCCCCAGCATTTT. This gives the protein CASSLGQVDNQPQHF.

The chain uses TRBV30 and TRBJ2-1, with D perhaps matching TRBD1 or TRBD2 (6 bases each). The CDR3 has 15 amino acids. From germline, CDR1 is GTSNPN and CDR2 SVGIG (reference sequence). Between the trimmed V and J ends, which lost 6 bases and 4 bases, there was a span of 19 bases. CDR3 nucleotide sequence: TGTGCCTGCCCCCTCGGCGGGGACACGTACAATGAGCAGTTCTTC. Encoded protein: CACPLGGDTYNEQFF.

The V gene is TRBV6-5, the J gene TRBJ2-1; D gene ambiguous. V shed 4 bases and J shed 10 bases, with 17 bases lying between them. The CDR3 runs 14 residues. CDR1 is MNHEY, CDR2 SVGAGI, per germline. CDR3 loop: CASSLQHGVDEQFF. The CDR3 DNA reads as TGTGCCAGCAGTTTACAGCATGGGGTTGACGAGCAGTTCTTC.

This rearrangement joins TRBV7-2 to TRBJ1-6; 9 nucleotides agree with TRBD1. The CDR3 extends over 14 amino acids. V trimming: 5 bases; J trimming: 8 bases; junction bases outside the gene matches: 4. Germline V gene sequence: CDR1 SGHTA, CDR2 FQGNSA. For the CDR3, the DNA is TGTGCCAGCAGCCCCGGGACAGGGTATTCACCCCTCCACTTT. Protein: CASSPGTGYSPLHF. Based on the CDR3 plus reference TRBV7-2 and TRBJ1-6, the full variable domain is GAGVSQSPSNKVTEKGKDVELRCDPISGHTALYWYRQSLGQGLEFLIYFQGNSAPDKSGLPSDRFSAERTGGSVSTLTIQRTQQEDSAVYLCASSPGTGYSPLHFGNGTRLTVT.

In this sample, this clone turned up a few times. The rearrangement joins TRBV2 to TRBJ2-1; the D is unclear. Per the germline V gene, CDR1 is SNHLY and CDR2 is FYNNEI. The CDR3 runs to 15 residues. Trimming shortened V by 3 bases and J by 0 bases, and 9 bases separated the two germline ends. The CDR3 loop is CASSDRESSYNEQFF. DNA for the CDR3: TGTGCCAGCAGTGACCGAGAGAGCTCCTACAATGAGCAGTTCTTC.

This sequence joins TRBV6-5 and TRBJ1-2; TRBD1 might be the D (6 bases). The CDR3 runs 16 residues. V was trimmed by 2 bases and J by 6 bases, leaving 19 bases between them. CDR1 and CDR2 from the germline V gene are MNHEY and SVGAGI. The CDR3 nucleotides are TGTGCCAGCAGTTACCGCCGGACAGCCCCGGCGGATGGCTACACCTTC. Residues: CASSYRRTAPADGYTF.

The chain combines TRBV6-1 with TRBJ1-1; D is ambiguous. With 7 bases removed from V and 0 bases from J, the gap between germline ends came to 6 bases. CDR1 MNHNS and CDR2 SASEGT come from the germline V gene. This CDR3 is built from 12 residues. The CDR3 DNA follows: TGTGCCAGCATCGAGCTGAACACTGAAGCTTTCTTT. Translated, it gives CASIELNTEAFF.

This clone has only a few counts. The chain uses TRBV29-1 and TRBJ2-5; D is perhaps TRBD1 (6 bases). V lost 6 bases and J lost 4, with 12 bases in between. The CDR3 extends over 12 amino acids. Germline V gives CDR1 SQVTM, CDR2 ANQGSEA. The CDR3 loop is CSVMGQRETQYF. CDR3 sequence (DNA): TGCAGCGTAATGGGACAAAGAGAGACCCAGTACTTC. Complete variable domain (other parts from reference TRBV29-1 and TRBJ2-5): SAVISQKPSRDICQRGTSLTIQCQVDSQVTMMFWYRQQPGQSLTLIATANQGSEATYESGFVIDKFPISRPNLTFSTLTVSNMSPEDSSIYLCSVMGQRETQYFGPGTRLLVL.

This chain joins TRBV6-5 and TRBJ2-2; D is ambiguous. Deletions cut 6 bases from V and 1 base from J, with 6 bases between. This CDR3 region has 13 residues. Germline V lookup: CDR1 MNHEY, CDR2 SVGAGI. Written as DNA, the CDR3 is TGTGCCAGCAGCACCTTGAACACCGGGGAGCTGTTTTTT. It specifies CASSTLNTGELFF.